This paragraph reports one T cell receptor beta chain. This sample is drawn from a study of blood T cell repertoires in COVID-19. About the research overall: The samples span acute and convalescent COVID-19 from the United States, Italy and Spain. PBMCs, B-cell-depleted T cells, or T cells provided the cDNA or gDNA that made up the material.

In the original analysis: Amplification with reference gene primers provided the estimates of nucleated cell counts. Repertoires were generated with immunoSEQ multiplex PCR, while TCRdb's copy carries only in-frame clones and drops some. Clone size and the V and J calls come from that table; the DNA yielded D and trimming. The sample contains 60,000 to 85,000 clones, approximately 86% of which appear only once. J gave up 0 bases and V 4 bases, and 5 bases lay outside the gene matches. Germline CDR1 and CDR2: LNHDA and SQIVND (reference sequence). The CDR3 runs to 16 residues. The sequenced sample was peripheral blood. The TCR was taken from a woman of 80 years or more with active or convalescent COVID-19. The V gene is TRBV19, the J gene TRBJ2-2; TRBD1 agrees at 7 bases. The CDR3 loop is CASSTLGTANTGELFF. In DNA form, the CDR3 reads TGTGCCAGTAGTACCTTAGGGACAGCGAACACCGGGGAGCTGTTTTTT.